This TCR beta chain was recovered during a study of blood T cell repertoires in COVID-19. At the level of the study: Material from acute and convalescent COVID-19 was sourced from the United States, Italy and Spain. Sources were T cells, B-cell-depleted T cells, or PBMCs; the material itself was cDNA or gDNA.

The authors' processing: Nucleated cell number was recorded as an estimate derived from reference gene primer amplification. Produced via immunoSEQ multiplex PCR; TCRdb's table is partial and in-frame only. The DNA gave D and trimming, while V, J and clone size come from that table. The data show over 150,000 clones, about 88% seen once. CDR3 length equals 15 residues. J gave up 3 bases and V 4 bases, and 8 bases lay outside the gene matches. CDR1 is KGHDR and CDR2 is SFDVKD in the germline V gene. This chain uses TRBV24-1 with TRBJ2-7, with 7 bases that match TRBD1. This clonotype originated in a man between 45 and 60 years old who had recovered from COVID-19. The sample consisted of peripheral blood. This CDR3 is CATSEGDRAYYEQYF. The CDR3 nucleotides are TGTGCCACCAGTGAGGGAGACAGGGCCTACTACGAGCAGTACTTC.